A selection of T cell receptor beta chains follows, all from one sample in a study of cytomegalovirus exposure and HLA in healthy donors. Libraries were prepared by immunoSEQ multiplex PCR; TCRdb keeps only in-frame clonotypes and omits some of them. Recorded for this sample: some 40,000 clones. The material sequenced was PBMCs. Source of these receptors: a human donor in good health. Both conserved end residues are part of each CDR3. A D gene is named only where the DNA matches it firmly.

D: -; J: TRBJ1-2; V: TRBV27; DNA: TGTGCCAGCAGCCTCCCCCGGGGGGGCCACTATGGCTACACCTTC; CDR3: CASSLPRGGHYGYTF
D: -; J: TRBJ2-2; V: TRBV19; DNA: TGTGCCAGTAGTATGGGGGCGTGGAACACCGGGGAGCTGTTTTTT; CDR3: CASSMGAWNTGELFF
D: TRBD1; J: TRBJ1-2; V: TRBV6-5; DNA: TGTGCCAGCAGAGCCGACAGGGGGCTACATGGCTACACCTTC; CDR3: CASRADRGLHGYTF
D: TRBD1; J: TRBJ2-2; V: TRBV18; DNA: TGTGCCAGCTCACTGGGACAGGGGAACACCGGGGAGCTGTTTTTT; CDR3: CASSLGQGNTGELFF
D: TRBD1; J: TRBJ1-2; V: TRBV7-2; DNA: TGTGCCAGCAGCTTAAACCAGGGGGCTAACTATGGCTACACCTTC; CDR3: CASSLNQGANYGYTF
D: TRBD1; J: TRBJ1-4; V: TRBV7-9; DNA: TGTGCCAGCAGCTTAGCGGACAGGGGGGAAAAACTGTTTTTT; CDR3: CASSLADRGEKLFF
D: TRBD1; J: TRBJ1-2; V: TRBV4-1; DNA: TGCGCCAGCAGCAAGTGGACAGGAGAGAGGAATGGCTACACCTTC; CDR3: CASSKWTGERNGYTF
D: TRBD1; J: TRBJ1-5; V: TRBV6-1; DNA: TGTGCCAGCAGTGATTCGGGACAGGGGTCTCGGCCCCAGCATTTT; CDR3: CASSDSGQGSRPQHF
D: -; J: TRBJ1-6; V: TRBV19; DNA: TGTGCCAGTAGCCCCGAGGATGCGAGCTCCTATAATTCACCCCTCCACTTT; CDR3: CASSPEDASSYNSPLHF
D: TRBD2; J: TRBJ2-1; V: TRBV7-9; DNA: TGTGCCAGCAGCCTCACGGGGCAGCGGGGGAATGAGCAGTTCTTC; CDR3: CASSLTGQRGNEQFF
D: -; J: TRBJ1-2; V: TRBV18; DNA: TGTGCCAGCTCAACGACCGGGACAATTTATGGCTACACCTTC; CDR3: CASSTTGTIYGYTF
D: TRBD1; J: TRBJ2-5; V: TRBV19; DNA: TGTGCCAGTAGTAGACAGGGTTTGAGGCAAGAGACCCAGTACTTC; CDR3: CASSRQGLRQETQYF
D: -; J: TRBJ1-4; V: TRBV6-1; DNA: TGTGCCAGCAGTAAATACAGGGAGCGAGGGGAAAAACTGTTTTTT; CDR3: CASSKYRERGEKLFF
D: -; J: TRBJ2-7; V: TRBV19; DNA: TGTGCCAGTAGTATTGGGCAGTCCTACGAGCAGTACTTC; CDR3: CASSIGQSYEQYF
D: TRBD2; J: TRBJ2-1; V: TRBV6-6; DNA: TGTGCCAGCAGTGGGGGACTAGCGGGGAATGAGCAGTTCTTC; CDR3: CASSGGLAGNEQFF
D: -; J: TRBJ2-7; V: TRBV11-2; DNA: TGTGCCAGCAGCTTATTCCTAGCGTACGAGCAGTACTTC; CDR3: CASSLFLAYEQYF
D: -; J: TRBJ1-6; V: TRBV27; DNA: TGTGCCAGCAGTTTAACCGGGTCCTTTTCACCCCTCCACTTT; CDR3: CASSLTGSFSPLHF
D: -; J: TRBJ2-7; V: TRBV18; DNA: TGTGCCAGCTCACCACCCCAGTCCTACGAGCAGTACTTC; CDR3: CASSPPQSYEQYF
D: TRBD1; J: TRBJ2-7; V: TRBV10-1; DNA: TGCGCCAGCAGTGAAGGACAGGCGAGCTCCTACGAGCAGTACTTC; CDR3: CASSEGQASSYEQYF
D: -; J: TRBJ2-3; V: TRBV27; DNA: TGTGCCAGCAGTTTTTTGGGGGGGGGCCTCGCTACGCAGTATTTT; CDR3: CASSFLGGGLATQYF
D: TRBD1; J: TRBJ2-2; V: TRBV6-4; DNA: TGTGCCAGCACCCCCGACAGGGGATTGACCGGGGAGCTGTTTTTT; CDR3: CASTPDRGLTGELFF
D: -; J: TRBJ2-7; V: TRBV4-1; DNA: TGCGCCAGCAGCCAAAGACTGCTGGCCTACGAGCAGTACTTC; CDR3: CASSQRLLAYEQYF
D: TRBD1; J: TRBJ1-5; V: TRBV6-1; DNA: TGTGCCAGCAAACCCGGGACAGGGGGTAATCAGCCCCAGCATTTT; CDR3: CASKPGTGGNQPQHF
D: -; J: TRBJ2-5; V: TRBV7-5; DNA: TGTGTCAGAAGCTCGGGAGGGACCTCCCAAGAGACCCAGTACTTC; CDR3: CVRSSGGTSQETQYF
D: TRBD2; J: TRBJ2-1; V: TRBV5-4; DNA: TGTGCCAGCAGCTTTATCCTGGGACTAGTCAATGAGCAGTTCTTC; CDR3: CASSFILGLVNEQFF
D: TRBD1; J: TRBJ1-1; V: TRBV5-1; DNA: TGCGCCAGCAGTACAGACGGACAGGGGAACACTGAAGCTTTCTTT; CDR3: CASSTDGQGNTEAFF